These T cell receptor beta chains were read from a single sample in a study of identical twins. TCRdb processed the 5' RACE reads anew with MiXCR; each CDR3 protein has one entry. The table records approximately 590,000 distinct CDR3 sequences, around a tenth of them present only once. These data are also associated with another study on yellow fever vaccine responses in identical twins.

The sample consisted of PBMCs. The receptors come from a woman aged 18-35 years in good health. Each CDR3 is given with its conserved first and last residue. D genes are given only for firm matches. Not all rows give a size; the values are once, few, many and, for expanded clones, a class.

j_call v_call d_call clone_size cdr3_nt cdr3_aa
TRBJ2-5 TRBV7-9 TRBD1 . TGTGCCAGCAGCTATCCGGGACAGATAAAGGAGACCCAGTACTTC CASSYPGQIKETQYF
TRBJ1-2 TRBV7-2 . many TGTGCCAGCAGCTTAGCGGGAGGGGGAAACTATGGCTACACCTTC CASSLAGGGNYGYTF
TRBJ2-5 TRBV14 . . TGTGCCAGCACCCGGGGCAGGGCAGAAGAGACCCAGTACTTC CASTRGRAEETQYF
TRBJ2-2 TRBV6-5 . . TGTGCCAGCAGTTACGAGGCTCGAAACACCGGGGAGCTGTTTTTT CASSYEARNTGELFF
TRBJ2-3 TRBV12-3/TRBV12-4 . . TGTGCCAGCAAAACAGATAGTACAGATACGCAGTATTTT CASKTDSTDTQYF
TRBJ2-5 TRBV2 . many TGTGCCAGCAGTGATTCAAGGGTACAAGAGACCCAGTACTTC CASSDSRVQETQYF
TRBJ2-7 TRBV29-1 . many TGCAGCGTTGAGGAAGGATCCTACGAGCAGTACTTC CSVEEGSYEQYF
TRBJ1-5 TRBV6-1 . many TGTGCCAGCAGTGAACGTCCAGGGAATAGCAATCAGCCCCAGCATTTT CASSERPGNSNQPQHF
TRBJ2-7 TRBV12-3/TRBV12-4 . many TGTGCCAGCAGTTCGATTTTCGGAGGGAGCGAGCAGTACTTC CASSSIFGGSEQYF
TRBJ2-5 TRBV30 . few TGTGCCTGGAGTGTATGGGACAACCAAGAGACCCAGTACTTC CAWSVWDNQETQYF
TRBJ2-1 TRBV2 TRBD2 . TGTGCCAGCTCTCTGAGTTTAGCGGGGAACAATGAGCAGTTCTTC CASSLSLAGNNEQFF
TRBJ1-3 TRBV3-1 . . TGTGCCAGCAGCCGACAAAGCTCTGGAAACACCATATATTTT CASSRQSSGNTIYF
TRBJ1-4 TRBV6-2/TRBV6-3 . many TGTGCCAGCAGTTACTCGAGAGGCCCAGCGTTTTTT CASSYSRGPAFF
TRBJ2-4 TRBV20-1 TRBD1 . TGCAGTGCAAGTATGGACAGGGAAATTCCAAACATTCAGTACTTC CSASMDREIPNIQYF
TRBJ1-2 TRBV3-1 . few TGTGCCAGCAGCCAAGAGAAGTTCTCCAACTATGGCTACACCTTC CASSQEKFSNYGYTF
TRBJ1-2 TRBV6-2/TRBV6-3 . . TGTGCCAGCAGCCGAATAGGGCAGGGATCCTATGGCTACACCTTC CASSRIGQGSYGYTF
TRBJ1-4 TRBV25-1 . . TGTGCCAGCAGTGATCCCCCTCGAGAAAAACTGTTTTTT CASSDPPREKLFF
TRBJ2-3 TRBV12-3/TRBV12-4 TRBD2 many TGTGCCAGCAGTTCACGTAGCGGGAAACCCGACACAGATACGCAGTATTTT CASSSRSGKPDTDTQYF
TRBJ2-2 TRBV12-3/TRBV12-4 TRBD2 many TGTGCCAGCAGGACGAGTAGCGGGAGAAACACCGGGGAGCTGTTTTTT CASRTSSGRNTGELFF
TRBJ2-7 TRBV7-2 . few TGTGCCAGCAGCCCCTTAACAGGGAATGGTTACGAGCAGTACTTC CASSPLTGNGYEQYF
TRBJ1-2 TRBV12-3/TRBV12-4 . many TGTGCCAGCAGTTTAACGGCAACCGTGGATGGCTACACCTTC CASSLTATVDGYTF
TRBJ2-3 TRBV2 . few TGTGCCAGCAGTGTGGGCGTAGCGAGCACAGATACGCAGTATTTT CASSVGVASTDTQYF
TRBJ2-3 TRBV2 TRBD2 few TGTGCCAGCCGGGGGAGGGAGTGGACAGATACGCAGTATTTT CASRGREWTDTQYF
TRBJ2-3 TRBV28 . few TGTGCCAGCAGTTTGAGAACAGGGTTAATATCAGTCTCCGGTACGCAGTATTTT CASSLRTGLISVSGTQYF
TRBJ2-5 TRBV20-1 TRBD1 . TGCAGTGCAAGGGGACAGGGCCTAGAGACCCAGTACTTC CSARGQGLETQYF
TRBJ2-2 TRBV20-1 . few TGCAGTGCTACCCCCGCGAACACCGGGGAGCTGTTTTTT CSATPANTGELFF
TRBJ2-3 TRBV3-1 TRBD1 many TGTGCCAGCAGCATTAGGGGGCGAAACACAGATACGCAGTATTTT CASSIRGRNTDTQYF
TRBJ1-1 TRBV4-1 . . TGCGCCAGCAGCCAAGATCGGGGGTCTGGGACTGAAGCTTTCTTT CASSQDRGSGTEAFF
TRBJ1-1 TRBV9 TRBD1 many TGTGCCAGCAGCGTCCGGGACAGAGGGGACACTGAAGCTTTCTTT CASSVRDRGDTEAFF
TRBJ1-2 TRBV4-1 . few TGCGCCAGCAGCCAAGATGGGGCACAGACCTACACCTTC CASSQDGAQTYTF
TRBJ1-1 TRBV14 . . TGTGCCAGCAGCCAAGTTTTTTTGGGGCGAGGCACTGAAGCTTTCTTT CASSQVFLGRGTEAFF
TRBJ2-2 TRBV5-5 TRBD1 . TGTGCCAGCAGCTCCGGGCCAGGGGGATTAGGGGAGCTGTTTTTT CASSSGPGGLGELFF
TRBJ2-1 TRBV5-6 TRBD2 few TGTGCCAGTCATTCCCGGGGGGGCTGGTATGAGCAGTTCTTC CASHSRGGWYEQFF
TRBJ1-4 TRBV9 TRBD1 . TGTGCCAGCAGCAACCGGGGACAGGGGAATGAAAAACTGTTTTTT CASSNRGQGNEKLFF
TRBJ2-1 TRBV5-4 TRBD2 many TGTGCCAGCAGCTTGGATCTAGCGGGGGCGGATGAGCAGTTCTTC CASSLDLAGADEQFF
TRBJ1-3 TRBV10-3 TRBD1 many TGTGCCATCAGTTGGACAGGAATAAGAAACACCATATATTTT CAISWTGIRNTIYF
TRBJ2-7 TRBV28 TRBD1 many TGTGCCAGCACTCCCGGGACAGGGAGCTACGAGCAGTACTTC CASTPGTGSYEQYF
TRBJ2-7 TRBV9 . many TGTGCCAGCAGCGTAGGGGGTACCCTCCACTACGAGCAGTACTTC CASSVGGTLHYEQYF
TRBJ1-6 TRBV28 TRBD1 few TGTGCCAGTAGAGGGGGCTATGAGGATTCACCCCTCCACTTT CASRGGYEDSPLHF
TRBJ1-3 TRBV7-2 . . TGTGCCAGCAGCTTAAGAGATGGTTTTGGAAACACCATATATTTT CASSLRDGFGNTIYF
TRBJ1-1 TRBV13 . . TGTGCCAGCAGCCCCGTTGGGAACACTGAAGCTTTCTTT CASSPVGNTEAFF
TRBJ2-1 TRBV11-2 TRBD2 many TGTGCCAGCAGCTTGAGGCGGGGGGGCCTGAATGAGCAGTTCTTC CASSLRRGGLNEQFF
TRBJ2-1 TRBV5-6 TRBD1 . TGTGCCAGCAGACGGCAGGGGGCCTCCTACAATGAGCAGTTCTTC CASRRQGASYNEQFF
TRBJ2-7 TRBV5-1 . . TGCGCCAGCAATGGGGGCCTTACCTACGAGCAGTACTTC CASNGGLTYEQYF
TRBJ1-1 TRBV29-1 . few TGCAGCACGTTTTCCGGGGTGAACACTGAAGCTTTCTTT CSTFSGVNTEAFF
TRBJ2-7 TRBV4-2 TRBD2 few TGTGCCAGCAGCCAAGAAGGCATAGCGGGGGGTTCCTACGAGCAGTACTTC CASSQEGIAGGSYEQYF
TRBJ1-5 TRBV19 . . TGTGCCAGTAGTAGAAGGGAAGGGAATCAGCCCCAGCATTTT CASSRREGNQPQHF
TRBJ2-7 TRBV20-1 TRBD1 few TGCAGTGCCTCAAGACAGGGAGTTGCTGCGCAGTACTTC CSASRQGVAAQYF
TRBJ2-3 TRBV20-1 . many TGCAGTGCTTACCTGGGCACAGATACGCAGTATTTT CSAYLGTDTQYF
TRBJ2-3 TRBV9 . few TGTGCCAGCAGCCTTGCTCGAGGGGGGACGGTCGGCACAGATACGCAGTATTTT CASSLARGGTVGTDTQYF
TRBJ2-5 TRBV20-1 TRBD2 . TGCAAACCCGGACTAGCGGCAACACAAGAGACCCAGTACTTC CKPGLAATQETQYF
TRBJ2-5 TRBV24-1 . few TGTGCCACCAGTGATTTTGGGGGGTTAAAGTCGGGAGCCGGGGAGACCCAGTACTTC CATSDFGGLKSGAGETQYF
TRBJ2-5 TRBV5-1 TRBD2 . TGCGCCAGCAGCTTGATCGGGGGGTACCTCCTTTTAGAGACCCAGTACTTC CASSLIGGYLLLETQYF
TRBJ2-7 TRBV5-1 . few TGCGCCAGCAGCTTGGGGACTATAGAATACGAGCAGTACTTC CASSLGTIEYEQYF
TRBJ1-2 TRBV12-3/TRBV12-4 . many TGTGCCAGCAGTCCGCGGGACACAAAGTTTAACTATGGCTACACCTTC CASSPRDTKFNYGYTF
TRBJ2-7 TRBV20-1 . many TGCAGTGCCATAGACTTACGGACACCCTACGAGCAGTACTTC CSAIDLRTPYEQYF
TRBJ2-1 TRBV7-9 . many TGTGCCAGCAGCTTCAGATACAATGAGCAGTTCTTC CASSFRYNEQFF
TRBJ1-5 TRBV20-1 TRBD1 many TGCAGTGCTAGAGATTGGGGTGGGGGACAGGACAATCAGCCCCAGCATTTT CSARDWGGGQDNQPQHF